The rows below give T cell receptor beta chains drawn from one sample of a study of blood T cell repertoires in COVID-19. TCRdb's copy holds only in-frame clones and misses some; the assay was immunoSEQ multiplex PCR. The sample consists of 260,000 or so clones, around 90% of them appearing once. The sequenced sample consisted of peripheral blood. These receptors came from a human donor in a cohort sampled during active COVID-19. Each CDR3 is given with its conserved first and last residue. D genes are given only for firm matches. The size field is filled for only some rows; it gives once, few, many or a size class.

d_call j_call v_call clone_size cdr3_aa cdr3_nt
NA TRBJ1-1 TRBV6-6 NA CASSYRGGDTEAFF TGTGCCAGCAGTTACAGGGGAGGGGACACTGAAGCTTTCTTT
NA TRBJ2-1 TRBV5-1 NA CASSLFRDFDNEQFF TGCGCCAGCAGCCTCTTCCGGGACTTCGACAATGAGCAGTTCTTC
TRBD1 TRBJ2-7 TRBV27 NA CASSSSTGGASYEQYF TGTGCCAGCAGTTCCTCGACAGGGGGCGCATCCTACGAGCAGTACTTC
TRBD1 TRBJ1-5 TRBV19 NA CASSGGQGGQPQHF TGTGCCAGTAGTGGGGGACAGGGGGGCCAGCCCCAGCATTTT
NA TRBJ2-1 TRBV6-5 NA CASSYLEQFF TGTGCCAGCAGTTACTTAGAGCAGTTCTTC
TRBD1 TRBJ1-1 TRBV30 few CAWSRDRDTEAFF TGTGCCTGGAGTAGGGACAGGGACACTGAAGCTTTCTTT
TRBD2 TRBJ2-1 TRBV7-8 NA CASSPRTSGADPYNEQFF TGTGCCAGCAGCCCCCGGACTAGCGGGGCGGACCCATACAATGAGCAGTTCTTC
NA TRBJ1-1 TRBV7-9 NA CASSSPTGGWF TGTGCCAGCAGCTCCCCGACGGGTGGTTGGTTT
NA TRBJ1-2 TRBV10-1 once CASSDGGLGYTF TGCGCCAGCAGTGACGGGGGGCTCGGCTACACCTTC
NA TRBJ1-1 TRBV28 NA CASTITMNTEAFF TGTGCCAGCACCATTACAATGAACACTGAAGCTTTCTTT
TRBD1 TRBJ1-2 TRBV28 NA CASSLGQARGYTF TGTGCCAGCAGCCTGGGACAGGCTCGTGGCTACACCTTC
TRBD2 TRBJ2-5 TRBV5-1 NA CASSPGLAGGYQETQYF TGCGCCAGCAGCCCGGGACTAGCGGGGGGGTATCAAGAGACCCAGTACTTC
TRBD1 TRBJ1-4 TRBV28 NA CASSLTGEANEKLFF TGTGCCAGCAGTCTGACAGGGGAAGCTAATGAAAAACTGTTTTTT
TRBD2 TRBJ2-7 TRBV18 NA CASSRPGLAAQYF TGTGCCAGCTCACGCCCGGGACTAGCGGCGCAGTACTTC
NA TRBJ1-2 TRBV4-3 NA CASSQDWGGVLMYGYTF TGCGCCAGCAGCCAAGATTGGGGGGGCGTATTAATGTATGGCTACACCTTC
NA TRBJ1-2 TRBV19 NA CASSTASTGDYGYTF TGTGCCAGTAGTACCGCATCCACCGGGGACTATGGCTACACCTTC
TRBD2 TRBJ2-6 TRBV5-4 few CASSLRLTSGTRGANVLTF TGTGCCAGCAGCTTACGTTTGACTAGCGGGACTCGTGGGGCCAACGTCCTGACTTTC
TRBD2 TRBJ2-7 TRBV4-1 NA CASSQAGGGTYEQYF TGCGCCAGCAGCCAAGCGGGCGGGGGAACTTACGAGCAGTACTTC
TRBD1 TRBJ1-2 TRBV7-2 NA CASSLVEGARVGYTF TGTGCCAGCAGCTTAGTAGAGGGGGCGCGTGTTGGCTACACCTTC
NA TRBJ2-1 TRBV7-2 NA CASSTSLERRYNEQFF TGTGCCAGCAGCACGTCTCTCGAGCGGCGATACAATGAGCAGTTCTTC
NA TRBJ2-6 TRBV7-3 NA CASSPQRSGANVLTF TGTGCCAGCAGCCCTCAGCGCTCTGGGGCCAACGTCCTGACTTTC
NA TRBJ1-3 TRBV6-5 NA CASSFSGAGNTIYF TGTGCCAGCAGTTTTTCAGGGGCAGGAAACACCATATATTTT
TRBD2 TRBJ2-1 TRBV14 once CASSQVIAGGLLDEQFF TGTGCCAGCAGCCAGGTAATAGCGGGAGGATTGTTAGATGAGCAGTTCTTC
TRBD1 TRBJ1-2 TRBV27 once CASSFGTGVGGYTF TGTGCCAGCAGTTTCGGGACAGGGGTAGGCGGCTACACCTTC
TRBD2 TRBJ2-1 TRBV4-3 NA CASSQGLAGGLNNEQFF TGCGCCAGCAGCCAAGGACTAGCGGGGGGACTAAACAATGAGCAGTTCTTC
TRBD1 TRBJ2-2 TRBV7-9 NA CASRSVWGQDTGELFF TGTGCCAGCCGCTCTGTCTGGGGACAGGACACCGGGGAGCTGTTTTTT
NA TRBJ2-6 TRBV6-5 NA CASSYGGSGANVLTF TGTGCCAGCAGTTACGGAGGGTCTGGGGCCAACGTCCTGACTTTC
TRBD1 TRBJ1-4 TRBV5-8 NA CASSTGTANEKLFF TGTGCCAGCAGCACCGGGACAGCTAATGAAAAACTGTTTTTT
TRBD2 TRBJ2-3 TRBV2 NA CASSVYTRDYTDTQYF TGTGCCAGCAGTGTCTACACCCGGGACTACACAGATACGCAGTATTTT
NA TRBJ1-2 TRBV7-2 once CASSSTGIGGYTF TGTGCCAGCAGCTCTACCGGGATAGGTGGCTACACCTTC
NA TRBJ2-7 TRBV18 NA CASSPTGSPFEQYF TGTGCCAGCTCACCTACAGGTTCCCCCTTCGAGCAGTACTTC
NA TRBJ1-5 TRBV7-9 NA CASSLGSHRPQHF TGTGCCAGCAGCTTGGGCTCTCATCGTCCCCAGCATTTT
NA TRBJ1-3 TRBV6-5 once CASSSPIGNTIYF TGTGCCAGCAGTTCCCCTATAGGAAACACCATATATTTT
TRBD1 TRBJ2-7 TRBV5-8 NA CASSTPGQSTYEQYF TGTGCCAGCAGCACCCCGGGACAGTCGACCTACGAGCAGTACTTC
TRBD2 TRBJ2-7 TRBV5-4 NA CASSPSPVSGGAIYEQYF TGTGCCAGCAGCCCCTCCCCCGTTAGCGGGGGGGCCATCTACGAGCAGTACTTC
NA TRBJ2-1 TRBV12-3/TRBV12-4 NA CASQKGGQVEQFF TGTGCCAGTCAAAAGGGGGGGCAGGTTGAGCAGTTCTTC
TRBD1 TRBJ1-5 TRBV2 NA CASSPTGVVHSNQPQHF TGTGCCAGCAGCCCGACAGGGGTGGTTCATAGCAATCAGCCCCAGCATTTT
TRBD1 TRBJ1-2 TRBV9 NA CASSQTTGGAGGYTF TGTGCCAGCAGCCAGACGACAGGGGGCGCGGGTGGCTACACCTTC
TRBD1 TRBJ1-1 TRBV10-3 NA CAISESPGGTEAFF TGTGCCATCAGTGAAAGTCCAGGGGGGACTGAAGCTTTCTTT
NA TRBJ1-2 TRBV13 NA CASSLFGAVLPSHGYTF TGTGCCAGCAGCTTATTCGGCGCGGTATTGCCGTCTCATGGCTACACCTTC
NA TRBJ1-1 TRBV11-3 NA CASSLVGGTEAFF TGTGCCAGCAGCTTGGTGGGAGGCACTGAAGCTTTCTTT